This entry concerns a single TCR beta chain. Its antigen is as yet unknown. Using immunoSEQ multiplex PCR, the repertoire was profiled, and TCRdb retains in-frame clones only, with some absent. The repertoire includes millions of clones, more than 80% of them detected once, and 0.14% sits in the top ten. The sample is drawn from a study of shared clonotypes between healthy human individuals. About the study: Donor composition was a couple of women and a few men, aged 18 to 49.

Study-wide points: Clonotype sharing levels among donors were expected to vary with sequencing depth.

Negatively enriched CD4+ T cells were divided by CD45RA into naive and memory. V was trimmed by 2 bases and J by 0 bases, leaving 8 bases between them. Germline V CDR1 and CDR2: WNHNN, SYGVQD (reference sequence). This CDR3 contains 15 residues. The receptor was isolated from a man younger than 30 in good health. Sequencing used naive CD4+ T cells sorted from blood. This sample's subset: CD45RA+ positively selected. The chain employs TRBV10-1 and TRBJ1-3, with a tentative D call TRBD1 (6 bases). The CDR3 bases are TGCGCCAGCAGTGAGGGACAGAACTCTGGAAACACCATATATTTT. Translating gives CASSEGQNSGNTIYF.